Listed below are T cell receptor beta chains from one sample, sequenced in a study of blood T cell repertoires in COVID-19. Method: immunoSEQ multiplex PCR; TCRdb's copy keeps in-frame clones and lacks some. The sample includes some 350,000 clones, about nine tenths of them seen just once. Sequencing was done on a sample of peripheral blood. Source of these receptors: a woman in her 70s with COVID-19, enrolled during active disease. CDR3s include the opening cysteine and the closing phenylalanine or tryptophan. Fields, in order: V gene, clone size, J gene, D gene, CDR3 DNA, CDR3 protein. D genes are given only for firm matches. Expanded clones are given a class, and other clones once, few, many or no size at all.

TRBV2	.	TRBJ1-3	.	TGTGCCAGCAGTGTTGGAGACTCTGGAAACACCATATATTTT	CASSVGDSGNTIYF
TRBV18	.	TRBJ2-2	.	TGTGCCAGCTCACCCATATTCGCGGGGCAGAACACCGGGGAGCTGTTTTTT	CASSPIFAGQNTGELFF
TRBV7-9	.	TRBJ1-1	TRBD1	TGTGCCAGCAGCAGGGGACAGGGCACTGAAGCTTTCTTT	CASSRGQGTEAFF
TRBV19	once	TRBJ2-5	.	TGTGCCAGCTGGACAAGTCTACAAGAGACCCAGTACTTC	CASWTSLQETQYF
TRBV5-6	.	TRBJ1-1	.	TGTGCCAGCAGCTTCGGCACTGAAGCTTTCTTT	CASSFGTEAFF
TRBV7-2	.	TRBJ2-5	TRBD1	TGTGCCAGCAGCTTGAGGCGGGACAGGGGGGAGACCCAGTACTTC	CASSLRRDRGETQYF
TRBV6-2/TRBV6-3	few	TRBJ1-5	TRBD1	TGTGCCAGCAGTTACTCGGGACAGAGCAATCAGCCCCAGCATTTT	CASSYSGQSNQPQHF
TRBV24-1	.	TRBJ2-1	TRBD1	TGTGCCACCAGTGACCTCACCGGGACAGGGGAATACAATGAGCAGTTCTTC	CATSDLTGTGEYNEQFF
TRBV7-3	.	TRBJ1-2	TRBD1	TGTGCCAGCAGCCCGGGGACAGGGGGAAGAGGCTACACCTTC	CASSPGTGGRGYTF
TRBV4-1	.	TRBJ2-7	.	TGCGCCAGCAGCCAAGCTAGGGGGAAAGCCCTTCCGGACGAGCAGTACTTC	CASSQARGKALPDEQYF
TRBV12-3/TRBV12-4	.	TRBJ1-1	TRBD1	TGTGCCAGCAGTTTCGGCAGGGGGGCTGAAGCTTTCTTT	CASSFGRGAEAFF
TRBV4-1	once	TRBJ2-7	.	TGCGCCAGCAGCCAAGATAGCCTCTACGAGCAGTACTTC	CASSQDSLYEQYF
TRBV7-7	.	TRBJ2-3	TRBD1	TGTGCCAGCAGCTGGGGACAGGGCGGATATACGCAGTATTTT	CASSWGQGGYTQYF
TRBV5-1	.	TRBJ2-5	TRBD2	TGCGCCAGCAGCCCCAGCGGGGGGGCCGGAGAGACCCAGTACTTC	CASSPSGGAGETQYF
TRBV21-1	once	TRBJ2-7	.	TGTGCCAGCAGCAAAGCCGAGGTTTACTACGAGCAGTACTTC	CASSKAEVYYEQYF
TRBV7-8	few	TRBJ1-6	.	TGTGCCAGCAGGTACAGGGTAGGGTCACCCCTCCACTTT	CASRYRVGSPLHF
TRBV27	.	TRBJ1-1	.	TGTGCCAGTTGGGAGGTTGGCACTGAAGCTTTCTTT	CASWEVGTEAFF
TRBV5-5	once	TRBJ1-2	TRBD1	TGTGCCAGCAGCTTGGGGACAGGGGGCGTGGGCTACACCTTC	CASSLGTGGVGYTF
TRBV11-2	once	TRBJ1-3	.	TGTGCCAGCAGCTTAGAGAGAGGTGGAAACACCATATATTTT	CASSLERGGNTIYF
TRBV3-1/TRBV3-2	.	TRBJ1-4	.	TGTGCCAGCAGCCAAGATCGGGGAGGCAAACTGTTTTTT	CASSQDRGGKLFF
TRBV6-2/TRBV6-3	.	TRBJ2-7	.	TGTGCCAGCAGCCTGGGTGAAAGGGGCGCCTACGAGCAGTACTTC	CASSLGERGAYEQYF
TRBV7-2	.	TRBJ1-1	TRBD1	TGTGCCAGCAGCGCCACAGGGGGACGTTTGAAGACTGAAGCTTTCTTT	CASSATGGRLKTEAFF
TRBV18	.	TRBJ2-3	TRBD2	TGTGCCAGCTCACCGGTTAGCGGGGGCCCTAGCACAGATACGCAGTATTTT	CASSPVSGGPSTDTQYF
TRBV7-2	.	TRBJ2-1	TRBD2	TGTGCCAGCAGCTCGCTAGCGGGGGTCTACAATGAGCAGTTCTTC	CASSSLAGVYNEQFF
TRBV6-5	.	TRBJ1-3	.	TGTGCCAGCACGGGGGGAAACACCATATATTTT	CASTGGNTIYF
TRBV4-3	.	TRBJ2-1	.	TGCGCCAGCAGCCAAGAGCCATACGGGAAATCCTACAATGAGCAGTTCTTC	CASSQEPYGKSYNEQFF
TRBV5-5	.	TRBJ2-5	TRBD1	TGTGCCAGCAGAACGGGGGACAGGGGGCAAGAGACCCAGTACTTC	CASRTGDRGQETQYF
TRBV27	.	TRBJ1-2	TRBD1	TGTGCCAGCAGACTACAGGGGAAACCCCACTATGGCTACACCTTC	CASRLQGKPHYGYTF
TRBV3-1/TRBV3-2	.	TRBJ1-1	TRBD1	TGTGCCAGCAGCCACAACACAGGGGTCGCGATCACTGAAGCTTTCTTT	CASSHNTGVAITEAFF
TRBV5-1	.	TRBJ2-5	.	TGCGCCAGCAGCTTGGCAGGGAAGGGAGAGACCCAGTACTTC	CASSLAGKGETQYF
TRBV5-1	.	TRBJ2-4	.	TGCGCCAGCAGCTTGGCGGCAGGGGCGAGGAACATTCAGTACTTC	CASSLAAGARNIQYF
TRBV7-9	once	TRBJ2-7	.	TGTGCCAGCAGCTTGACAGTCTACGAGCAGTACTTC	CASSLTVYEQYF
TRBV5-1	.	TRBJ2-1	TRBD1	TGCGCCAGTTTAATAGAAGCCGGGACAGGGGGCGATGAGCAGTTCTTC	CASLIEAGTGGDEQFF
TRBV6-5	.	TRBJ2-7	.	TGTGCCAGCAGTCGGGACTCCTGGAACTACGAGCAGTACTTC	CASSRDSWNYEQYF
TRBV5-4	.	TRBJ1-1	TRBD1	TGTGCCAGCAGTACCGGGACAGAGAACACTGAAGCTTTCTTT	CASSTGTENTEAFF